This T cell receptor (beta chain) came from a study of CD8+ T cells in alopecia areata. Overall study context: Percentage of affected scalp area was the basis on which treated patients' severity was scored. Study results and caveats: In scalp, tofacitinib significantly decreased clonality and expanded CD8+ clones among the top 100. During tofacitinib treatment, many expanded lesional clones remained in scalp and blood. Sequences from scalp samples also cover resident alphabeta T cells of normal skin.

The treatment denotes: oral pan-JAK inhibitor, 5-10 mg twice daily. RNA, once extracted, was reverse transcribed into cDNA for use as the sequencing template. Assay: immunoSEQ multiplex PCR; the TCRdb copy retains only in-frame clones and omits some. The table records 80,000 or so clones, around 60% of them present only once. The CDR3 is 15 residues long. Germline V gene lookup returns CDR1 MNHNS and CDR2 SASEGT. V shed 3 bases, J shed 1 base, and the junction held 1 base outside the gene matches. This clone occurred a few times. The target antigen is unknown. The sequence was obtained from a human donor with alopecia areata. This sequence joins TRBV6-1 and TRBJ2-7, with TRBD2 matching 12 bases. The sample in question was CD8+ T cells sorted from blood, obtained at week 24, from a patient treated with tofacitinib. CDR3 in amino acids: CASSDGLAGSYEQYF. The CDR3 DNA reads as TGTGCCAGCAGTGACGGACTAGCGGGATCCTACGAGCAGTACTTC.